This T cell receptor beta chain was recorded in a study of tumour-infiltrating T cells in Burkitt lymphoma. Overall study: Overall and progression-free survival were predicted by productive clonality.

Produced via immunoSEQ multiplex PCR; TCRdb's table is partial and in-frame only. The sample includes around 15,000 clones, more than 65% seen only once; the top ten take 2.1%. Trimming took 0 bases from V and 5 from J, leaving 22 bases between them. Germline V gene lookup returns CDR1 LNHNV and CDR2 YYDKDF (reference sequence). The CDR3 totals 18 residues. This sequence joins TRBV15 and TRBJ2-5; D is perhaps TRBD2 (5 bases). Sequenced material: tumor tissue. This receptor was identified in a human donor with diffuse large B-cell lymphoma. DNA of the CDR3: TGTGCCACCAGCAGAGATCCCGAAACATCGATCTCGGGGGAGACCCAGTACTTC. As protein: CATSRDPETSISGETQYF.